This is a list of T cell receptor beta chains from one sample in a study of T cell responses to AZD1222 COVID-19 vaccine. Clones were read by immunoSEQ multiplex PCR, and TCRdb kept only the in-frame ones, dropping some. The repertoire holds approximately 220,000 clones, with around 93% as singletons. Sequencing was performed on peripheral blood, taken on day 0 of MenACWY control vaccination. The receptors derive from an adult in good health. The CDR3 runs from the conserved cysteine through the conserved F or W. The D gene is left open where the match is weak. Part of the rows lack a size; the others show once, few, many or a class for expanded clones.

v_gene	abundance	d_gene	j_gene	CDR3nt	CDR3aa
TRBV7-2	-	-	TRBJ2-1	TGTGCCAGCAGCTTAGCTGCCCGATTGGGGCATGAGCAGTTCTTC	CASSLAARLGHEQFF
TRBV30	-	-	TRBJ2-5	TGTGCCTGGGGTTGGGGGGAGAAGACCCAGTACTTC	CAWGWGEKTQYF
TRBV3-1/TRBV3-2	-	-	TRBJ1-2	TGTGCCAGCAGCCAGGGAGTCCTTCCTGGCTACACCTTC	CASSQGVLPGYTF
TRBV7-2	-	-	TRBJ2-5	TGTGCCAGCAGCTTAGTCCGGGCGGCCCAGTACTTC	CASSLVRAAQYF
TRBV6-1	-	TRBD2	TRBJ2-1	TGTGCCAGCAGTGAAGGAAGCGGGGGGGCCTTTGAGCAGTTCTTC	CASSEGSGGAFEQFF
TRBV4-1	-	-	TRBJ1-5	TGCGCCAGCAGCCAAGAGGGGGGCCTTACAAATCAGCCCCAGCATTTT	CASSQEGGLTNQPQHF
TRBV6-4	-	-	TRBJ1-6	TGTGCCAGCAGTGCGTCGGCAGGGGAATCACCCCTCCACTTT	CASSASAGESPLHF
TRBV18	-	-	TRBJ2-5	TGTGCCAGCTCACCGACAACCGTGGGGGAGACCCAGTACTTC	CASSPTTVGETQYF
TRBV7-2	-	-	TRBJ2-2	TGTGCCAGCAGCTTAACGCAGGGGTCTCCAACCGGGGAGCTGTTTTTT	CASSLTQGSPTGELFF
TRBV2	once	TRBD1	TRBJ1-4	TGTGCCAGCAGGCGGGACAGGGCTGGCGAAAAACTGTTTTTT	CASRRDRAGEKLFF
TRBV28	-	TRBD1	TRBJ2-1	TGTGCCAGCAGAACTACAGGGGGCTGGTTCACTGAGCAGTTCTTC	CASRTTGGWFTEQFF
TRBV24-1	-	TRBD1	TRBJ2-1	TGTGCCACCAGTGGACAGGGGGGCTACAATGAGCAGTTCTTC	CATSGQGGYNEQFF
TRBV6-5	-	-	TRBJ1-2	TGTGCCAGCAGTACTAACTATGGCTACACCTTC	CASSTNYGYTF
TRBV5-1	-	TRBD2	TRBJ2-7	TGCGCCAGCAAGTGGGACACCGGGAGGGGCGAGCAGTACTTC	CASKWDTGRGEQYF
TRBV10-3	once	-	TRBJ1-1	TGTGCCATCAGTGAGTCAATCTTTGAAGCTTTCTTT	CAISESIFEAFF
TRBV29-1	-	-	TRBJ2-3	TGCAGCGTTGAAAGGGACATCACAGATACGCAGTATTTT	CSVERDITDTQYF
TRBV7-2	-	-	TRBJ1-1	TGTGCCAGCAGCGCGACCAGGGGAGGGGCCACTGAAGCTTTCTTT	CASSATRGGATEAFF
TRBV25-1	-	-	TRBJ1-2	TGTGCCACCGGTGGGGGGCTTAGCTATGGCTACACCTTC	CATGGGLSYGYTF
TRBV6-5	-	-	TRBJ1-6	TGTGCCAGCAGTTCCCCAGGGCTGAATTCACCCCTCCACTTT	CASSSPGLNSPLHF
TRBV7-9	-	-	TRBJ2-2	TGTGCCAGCAGCTTAGGGGTCTCGGGGTTCGAGACCGGGGAGCTGTTTTTT	CASSLGVSGFETGELFF
TRBV7-8	-	TRBD1	TRBJ1-1	TGTGCCAGCAGCTATCAGACAGGGGCCACTGAAGCTTTCTTT	CASSYQTGATEAFF
TRBV7-2	-	TRBD2	TRBJ2-1	TGTGCCAGCAAGACTAGCGGGGGGACTAATGAGCAGTTCTTC	CASKTSGGTNEQFF
TRBV30	-	TRBD1	TRBJ1-2	TGTGCCTGGAGTGTAATGGGACAGGGCCTTGGCTACACCTTC	CAWSVMGQGLGYTF
TRBV30	-	TRBD1	TRBJ1-5	TGTGCCTGGAGTTCTCATCCGACAGGGGGTCAGCCCCAGCATTTT	CAWSSHPTGGQPQHF
TRBV5-4	few	TRBD1	TRBJ2-7	TGTGCCAGCAGCGGGACAGGGGGTTCCTACGAGCAGTACTTC	CASSGTGGSYEQYF
TRBV29-1	-	TRBD1	TRBJ2-7	TGCAGCGTCCAAATGGACAGGGCTGCCTACGAGCAGTACTTC	CSVQMDRAAYEQYF
TRBV5-1	once	-	TRBJ2-1	TGCGCCAGCAGCTTGGTAGTGGGCAATGAGCAGTTCTTC	CASSLVVGNEQFF
TRBV18	-	-	TRBJ1-6	TGTGCCAGCTCACCCCGGGGAGGGAGGGATTCACCCCTCCACTTT	CASSPRGGRDSPLHF
TRBV7-9	-	-	TRBJ1-6	TGTGCCAGCAGCTCGACCGCCCCCACAAATTCACCCCTCCACTTT	CASSSTAPTNSPLHF
TRBV7-9	-	-	TRBJ1-3	TGTGCCAGCAGCTTAGATCGACGGCCTGGAAACACCATATATTTT	CASSLDRRPGNTIYF
TRBV10-3	-	-	TRBJ2-3	TGTGCCATCAGTCGGACCGAAGCAGATACGCAGTATTTT	CAISRTEADTQYF
TRBV28	once	-	TRBJ2-3	TGTGCCAGCAGTTTGTGGGAGCAAAGAACGCAGTATTTT	CASSLWEQRTQYF
TRBV10-3	-	-	TRBJ1-5	TGTGCCATCGGGGAAGGCCGGGACTCGCAGCCCAATCAGCCCCAGCATTTT	CAIGEGRDSQPNQPQHF
TRBV21-1	-	-	TRBJ1-1	TGTGCCAGCAGCCCCTCGGGGGGTGCGGGCACTGAAGCTTTCTTT	CASSPSGGAGTEAFF
TRBV7-8	once	-	TRBJ2-2	TGTGCCAGCAGCCGAGGGGCGAACACCGGGGAGCTGTTTTTT	CASSRGANTGELFF
TRBV20-1	-	-	TRBJ1-1	TGCAGTGCTAGAGATGCAGCTGAAGCTTTCTTT	CSARDAAEAFF
TRBV11-2	-	TRBD1	TRBJ2-1	TGTGCCAGCAGCGCGGGACAGGGAGGTGAGCAGTTCTTC	CASSAGQGGEQFF
TRBV11-2	-	TRBD1	TRBJ1-1	TGTGCCAGCAGCGACAGGGCGGCTGCGGGGAGCACTGAAGCTTTCTTT	CASSDRAAAGSTEAFF
TRBV4-1	-	TRBD2	TRBJ2-1	TGCGCCAGCAGCCAAGATCCGGCGGGGGGGAACAATGAGCAGTTCTTC	CASSQDPAGGNNEQFF
TRBV4-1	once	TRBD1	TRBJ1-2	TGCGCCAGCAGCCTAGGGGGCAGCTGGTATGGCTACACCTTC	CASSLGGSWYGYTF
TRBV6-1	-	-	TRBJ1-1	TGTGCCAGCAGTGAGAATGGGTTCACAAACACTGAAGCTTTCTTT	CASSENGFTNTEAFF
TRBV6-5	-	-	TRBJ1-4	TGTGCCAGCACTTGGGGGAGACCGGATGAAAAACTGTTTTTT	CASTWGRPDEKLFF
TRBV9	-	TRBD1	TRBJ2-1	TGTGCCAGCAGCGTAGAGGACAGGAGCTCCTACAATGAGCAGTTCTTC	CASSVEDRSSYNEQFF
TRBV6-5	-	TRBD1	TRBJ1-5	TGTGCCAGCAGGGGAGACAGGGGCGATAATCAGCCCCAGCATTTT	CASRGDRGDNQPQHF
TRBV27	-	-	TRBJ1-4	TGTGCCAGCAGTTTATCGGGGCGGGGAGAAAAACTGTTTTTT	CASSLSGRGEKLFF
TRBV2	-	-	TRBJ1-6	TGTGCCAGCAGTGCCCGAACCTATAATTCACCCCTCCACTTT	CASSARTYNSPLHF
TRBV14	-	-	TRBJ2-3	TGTGCCAGCAGCCCGGGACTGTACACAGATACGCAGTATTTT	CASSPGLYTDTQYF
TRBV24-1	-	-	TRBJ1-2	TGTGCCACCAGTGTTCAAGGGGACTATGGCTACACCTTC	CATSVQGDYGYTF
TRBV5-1	-	TRBD1	TRBJ1-6	TGCGCCAGCAGCTCGGGACAGGGGGCTTCACCCCTCCACTTT	CASSSGQGASPLHF
TRBV18	-	-	TRBJ1-5	TGTGCCAGCTCCCCGGGGAGGGAGATGCAGCCCCAGCATTTT	CASSPGREMQPQHF
TRBV12-5	-	-	TRBJ1-1	TGTGCTAGTGGACCGGACAGTTATGAAGCTTTCTTT	CASGPDSYEAFF
TRBV5-4	-	-	TRBJ2-3	TGTGCCAGCAGCTTGGACAGGGCGGGAGATACGCAGTATTTT	CASSLDRAGDTQYF